One T cell receptor beta chain is described in this entry. In the authors' workflow: The authors estimated nucleated cell counts from reference gene primer amplification. Assay: immunoSEQ multiplex PCR; the TCRdb copy retains only in-frame clones and omits some. V and J calls and clone size come straight from that table; D and trimming were deduced from the DNA. The data contain tens of thousands of clones, about 70% of them singletons. The data originate from a study of blood T cell repertoires in COVID-19. Study in general: Samples taken during acute and convalescent COVID-19 were collected in the United States, Italy and Spain. Sample material is recorded as cDNA or gDNA derived from T cells, B-cell-depleted T cells, or PBMCs.

This TCR came from a woman aged 65 to 85 with acute or convalescent COVID-19. Source material: peripheral blood.

CDR3 protein: CASRLRGNEQFF. DNA of the CDR3: TGTGCCAGCCGCCTTCGAGGCAATGAGCAGTTCTTC. The V call is TRBV6-5, the J call TRBJ2-1; D not certain. Germline CDR1 reads MNHEY; CDR2 reads SVGAGI. V was trimmed by 8 bases and J by 6 bases, leaving 11 bases between them. The CDR3 runs to 12 residues.